The present T cell receptor (beta chain) was sequenced within a study of early T cells in non-severe SARS-CoV-2 infection. Whole-study results and caveats: VDJdb matching favored anti-spike CD8 responses, missing private and CD4 specificities.

The TCR library protocol attached unique molecular identifiers to the individual cDNA molecules. TCRdb recomputed calls from the 5' RACE reads with MiXCR, one row per CDR3 protein. The sample consists of 70,000 to 85,000 distinct CDR3 sequences, less than 15% of them appearing once. This clonotype was counted ten times or more. The antigen remains unidentified. Deletions cut 7 bases from V and 5 bases from J, with 24 bases between. The CDR3 has 17 amino acids. In germline, CDR1 is MNHEY, CDR2 SVGAGI. The gene calls are TRBV6-5 and TRBJ1-3; D remains unclear. The clonotype comes from an adult who was a healthcare worker with PCR-confirmed SARS-CoV-2 infection or an uninfected control (not recorded which). Sequenced input: whole blood. CDR3 coding DNA: TGTGCCAGCAAACCAAGGATTAGCAGGAAAAAAAGAAACACCATATATTTT. This codes for CASKPRISRKKRNTIYF.